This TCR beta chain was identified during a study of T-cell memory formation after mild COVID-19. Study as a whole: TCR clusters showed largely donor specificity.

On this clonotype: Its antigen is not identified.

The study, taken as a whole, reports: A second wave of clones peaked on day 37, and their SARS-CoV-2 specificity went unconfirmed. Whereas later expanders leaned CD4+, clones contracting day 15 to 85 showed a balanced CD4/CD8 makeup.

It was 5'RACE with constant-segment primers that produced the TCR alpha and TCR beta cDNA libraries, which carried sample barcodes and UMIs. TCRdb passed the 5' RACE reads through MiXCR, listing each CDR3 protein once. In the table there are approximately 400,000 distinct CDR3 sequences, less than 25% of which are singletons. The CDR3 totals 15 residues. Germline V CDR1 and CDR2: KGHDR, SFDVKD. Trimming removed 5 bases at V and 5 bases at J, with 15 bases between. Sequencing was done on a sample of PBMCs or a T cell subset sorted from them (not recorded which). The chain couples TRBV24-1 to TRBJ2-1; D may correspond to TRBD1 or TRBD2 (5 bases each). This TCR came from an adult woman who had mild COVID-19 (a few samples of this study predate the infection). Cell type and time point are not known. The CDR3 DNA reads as TGTGCCACCAGTGCCCCTGGGGGAAGGCACAATGAGCAGTTCTTC. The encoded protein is CATSAPGGRHNEQFF.